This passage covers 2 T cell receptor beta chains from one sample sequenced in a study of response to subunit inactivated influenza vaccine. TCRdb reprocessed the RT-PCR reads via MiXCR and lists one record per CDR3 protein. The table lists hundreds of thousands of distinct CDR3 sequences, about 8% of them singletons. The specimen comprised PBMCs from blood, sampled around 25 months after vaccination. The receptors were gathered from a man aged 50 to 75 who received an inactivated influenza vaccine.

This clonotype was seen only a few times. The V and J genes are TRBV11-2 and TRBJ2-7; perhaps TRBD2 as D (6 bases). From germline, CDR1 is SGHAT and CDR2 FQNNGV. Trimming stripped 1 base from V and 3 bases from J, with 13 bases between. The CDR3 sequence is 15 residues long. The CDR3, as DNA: TGTGCCAGCAGCTTAGTCGCGGGATTCGTCTACGAGCAGTACTTC. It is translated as CASSLVAGFVYEQYF.

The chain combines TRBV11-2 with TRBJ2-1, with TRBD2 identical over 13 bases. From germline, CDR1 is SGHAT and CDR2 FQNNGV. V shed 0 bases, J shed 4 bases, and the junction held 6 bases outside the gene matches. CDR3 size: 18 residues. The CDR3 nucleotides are TGTGCCAGCAGCTTAGAACCGGGACTAGCGGGGAAATACAATGAGCAGTTCTTC. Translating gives CASSLEPGLAGKYNEQFF.